These 22 T cell receptor beta chains came from one sample sequenced in a study of OX40 agonist ivuxolimab in advanced cancers. The method was the immunoSEQ multiplex PCR assay. This is the immuneACCESS table as TCRdb keeps it, with only in-frame sequences that have V and J called. A part of the clones is gone; compared with another copy, unresolved V genes explain less than half, and the rest is unexplained. In this sample the table shows 60,000 to 70,000 clones, 70% to 90% of which occur a single time. Together, the top ten hold approximately 1% of the sample. The sample was CD4+ or CD8+ T cells sorted from blood, taken in a trial of the OX40 agonist ivuxolimab. These TCRs come from an adult with an advanced solid tumor such as melanoma, head and neck, liver or kidney cancer.

V is TRBV28 and J is TRBJ2-5, with 12 bases aligning to TRBD2. Germline V gene sequence: CDR1 MDHEN, CDR2 SYDVKM. V lost 6 bases and J lost 5; bases outside the gene matches: 7. The CDR3 is 15 amino acids. The CDR3 region is CASSRTSGKSETQYF. The CDR3 coding sequence is TGTGCCAGCAGCCGGACTAGCGGGAAAAGCGAGACCCAGTACTTC.

The CDR3 spells CASRNTGGEQFF. The CDR3 nucleotides read TGTGCCAGCAGGAATACAGGGGGTGAGCAGTTCTTC. The chain has TRBV27 and TRBJ2-1; 8 nucleotides line up with TRBD1. Unmatched junction bases numbered 4, after V lost 6 bases and J lost 9 bases. CDR1 and CDR2 from the germline V gene are MNHEY and SMNVEV (reference sequence). This CDR3 spans 12 amino acids.

The chain links TRBV7-3 to TRBJ2-3; D gene uncertain. The germline V and J ends were trimmed by 5 bases and 8 bases, with 14 bases remaining between them. Per germline, CDR1 SGHTA and CDR2 FQGTGA. CDR3 length: 13 amino acids. The CDR3 sequence: CASSPLVGGTQYF. The DNA for the CDR3 is TGTGCCAGCAGCCCGCTGGTGGGCGGTACGCAGTATTTT. The full variable domain, in which reference TRBV7-3 and TRBJ2-3 provide the parts outside the CDR3, is GAGVSQTPSNKVTEKGKYVELRCDPISGHTALYWYRQSLGQGPEFLIYFQGTGAADDSGLPNDRFFAVRPEGSVSTLKIQRTERGDSAVYLCASSPLVGGTQYFGPGTRLTVL.

This sequence joins TRBV28 and TRBJ1-2, with 11 positions matching TRBD1. The CDR3 spans 15 residues. The ends lost 5 bases at V and 5 bases at J; junction bases unmatched: 7. CDR1 MDHEN and CDR2 SYDVKM come from the germline V gene. The CDR3 region is CASSQGQGALYGYTF. Written as DNA, the CDR3 is TGTGCCAGCAGTCAAGGACAGGGGGCGTTATATGGCTACACCTTC.

The count of this clone is one. This rearrangement joins TRBV6-6 to TRBJ2-1; D may be TRBD2 (5 bases). Trimming cost V 6 bases and J 10 bases, with 19 bases left between them. Germline V gives CDR1 MNHNY, CDR2 SVGAGI (reference sequence). The CDR3 loop spans 14 amino acids. CDR3 residues: CASSRVDAGGEQFF. In DNA form, the CDR3 reads TGTGCCAGCAGCCGCGTTGACGCGGGCGGGGAGCAGTTCTTC.

The V gene is TRBV5-1, the J gene TRBJ2-7, with TRBD2 matching over 9 bases. The CDR3 runs 17 residues. Germline V gene sequence: CDR1 SGHRS, CDR2 YFSETQ. The J segment lost 1 base and the V segment lost 2 bases, leaving 10 bases of the junction unmatched. CDR3 sequence: CASSFLAGGPLSYEQYF. As DNA, the CDR3 is TGCGCCAGCAGCTTTTTGGCGGGAGGGCCTCTTTCCTACGAGCAGTACTTC.

The chain combines TRBV7-9 with TRBJ1-1, with D unresolved. This CDR3 is built from 14 residues. CDR1 and CDR2 from the germline V gene are SEHNR and FQNEAQ (reference sequence). The V end was cut by 0 bases, the J end by 3 bases, with 8 bases between. Here the CDR3 reads CASSLAAGDTEAFF. CDR3 nucleotides: TGTGCCAGCAGCTTAGCGGCGGGAGACACTGAAGCTTTCTTT.

V gene TRBV6-1 combines with J gene TRBJ2-7; 9 bases agree with TRBD2. CDR1 is MNHNS and CDR2 is SASEGT in the germline V gene. The CDR3 totals 14 residues. Unmatched junction bases numbered 6, after V lost 3 bases and J lost 6 bases. The CDR3 nucleotides read TGTGCCAGCAGTGACGCGGGAGGGCGGCGCGAGCAGTACTTC. Protein product: CASSDAGGRREQYF.

The V gene is TRBV12-5, the J gene TRBJ1-5; D remains unclear. The CDR3 consists of 13 residues. V lost 5 bases, J lost 7 bases, and 12 bases lay in between. Germline V gives CDR1 LGHNT, CDR2 FRNRAP. CDR3 in amino acids: CASGVGVGQPQHF. DNA of the CDR3: TGTGCTAGTGGTGTTGGGGTGGGACAGCCCCAGCATTTT. Full variable domain (remainder filled in from reference TRBV12-5 and TRBJ1-5): DARVTQTPRHKVTEMGQEVTMRCQPILGHNTVFWYRQTMMQGLELLAYFRNRAPLDDSGMPKDRFSAEMPDATLATLKIQPSEPRDSAVYFCASGVGVGQPQHFGDGTRLSIL.

The gene calls are TRBV7-3 and TRBJ2-2; TRBD2 is a possible D gene (5 bases). V gave up 5 bases and J gave up 7 bases, with 14 bases separating them. The length of the CDR3 is 14 residues. Looked up from germline, CDR1 is SGHTA and CDR2 is FQGTGA. The chain's CDR3 is CASSTEAAGGELFF. CDR3 bases: TGTGCCAGCAGCACTGAAGCTGCGGGCGGGGAGCTGTTTTTT.

V gene TRBV11-1 combines with J gene TRBJ2-5; D unresolved. The CDR3 runs to 12 residues. The germline V gene has CDR1 SGHAT and CDR2 FQDESV (reference sequence). V gave up 0 bases and J gave up 7 bases, with 6 bases separating them. The CDR3 DNA reads TGTGCCAGCAGCTTAGCGCCGGGGACCCAGTACTTC. It codes for CASSLAPGTQYF.

The rearrangement links TRBV7-6 to TRBJ2-1; TRBD1 might be the D (5 bases). Trimming pared 5 bases from V and 8 bases from J, leaving 10 bases between. The CDR3 totals 12 residues. Germline V gene sequence: CDR1 SGHVS, CDR2 FNYEAQ. CDR3 loop: CASSRGADEQFF. In DNA form, the CDR3 reads TGTGCCAGCAGCCGTGGGGCAGATGAGCAGTTCTTC. Complete variable domain (other parts from reference TRBV7-6 and TRBJ2-1): GAGVSQSPRYKVTKRGQDVALRCDPISGHVSLYWYRQALGQGPEFLTYFNYEAQQDKSGLPNDRFSAERPEGSISTLTIQRTEQRDSAMYRCASSRGADEQFFGPGTRLTVL.

This clone was observed once. The chain recombines TRBV7-8 with TRBJ2-7; D gene ambiguous. CDR3 size: 13 residues. Trimming removed 6 bases from V and 3 bases from J, with 12 bases in between. Germline V CDR1 and CDR2: SGHVS, FQNEAQ. CDR3 sequence reads: CASSDRYGYEQYF. CDR3 DNA sequence: TGTGCCAGCAGTGATCGATATGGCTACGAGCAGTACTTC. Combining the CDR3 with reference TRBV7-8 and TRBJ2-7 gives the whole variable domain GAGVSQSPRYKVAKRGQDVALRCDPISGHVSLFWYQQALGQGPEFLTYFQNEAQLDKSGLPSDRFFAERPEGSVSTLKIQRTQQEDSAVYLCASSDRYGYEQYFGPGTRLTVT.

The chain couples TRBV11-2 to TRBJ2-7; D is unresolved. The V gene's germline CDR1 is SGHAT and CDR2 FQNNGV. The CDR3 spans 12 residues. V dropped 6 bases and J dropped 5 bases, with 11 bases sitting between them. The CDR3 bases are TGTGCCAGCAGTACCCAAGAGGACGAGCAGTACTTC. This codes for CASSTQEDEQYF.

This chain joins TRBV6-5 and TRBJ1-5, with unresolved D. V lost 6 bases and J 4 bases, leaving 10 bases between the germline ends. The germline V gene encodes CDR1 MNHEY and CDR2 SVGAGI. The CDR3 covers 13 residues. The CDR3 is CASRGSANQPQHF. CDR3 nucleotide sequence: TGTGCCAGCAGAGGATCGGCTAATCAGCCCCAGCATTTT.

The chain couples TRBV11-3 to TRBJ2-3; D perhaps matches TRBD2 (6 bases). There are 16 residues in the CDR3. The V end lost 3 bases, the J end lost 2 bases, and 15 bases lay between the germline ends. Germline CDR1 reads SGHNT; CDR2 reads YENEEA. Written as DNA, the CDR3 is TGTGCCAGCAGCTTTACGGGTAGCGGTTACACAGATACGCAGTATTTT. This encodes CASSFTGSGYTDTQYF.

The rearrangement joins TRBV28 to TRBJ2-3, with D maybe TRBD2 (5 bases). V dropped 6 bases and J dropped 0 bases, with 16 bases sitting between them. CDR1 is MDHEN, CDR2 SYDVKM, per germline. The CDR3 runs 16 residues. The CDR3 here is CASSPLEVTSTDTQYF. CDR3 bases: TGTGCCAGCAGCCCTCTGGAGGTGACTAGCACAGATACGCAGTATTTT. The entire variable domain, with the rest obtained from reference TRBV28 and TRBJ2-3, is as follows: DVKVTQSSRYLVKRTGEKVFLECVQDMDHENMFWYRQDPGLGLRLIYFSYDVKMKEKGDIPEGYSVSREKKERFSLILESASTNQTSMYLCASSPLEVTSTDTQYFGPGTRLTVL.

CDR3 region: CASSQNYEQYF. CDR3 sequence (DNA): TGTGCCAGCAGCCAAAACTACGAGCAGTACTTC. The gene calls are TRBV11-2 and TRBJ2-7; unclear D gene. CDR3 size: 11 residues. Germline V gene sequence: CDR1 SGHAT, CDR2 FQNNGV. V shed 5 bases and J shed 3 bases, with 5 bases lying between them.

The chain carries TRBV5-1 and TRBJ2-3; 8 bases map to TRBD1. Trimming removed 0 bases from V and 0 bases from J; junction bases left unmatched: 0. The CDR3 is 15 residues long. Germline V gene lookup returns CDR1 SGHRS and CDR2 YFSETQ. The CDR3 coding sequence is TGCGCCAGCAGCTTGGGACAGGGGAGCACAGATACGCAGTATTTT. This translates into CASSLGQGSTDTQYF.

This clone was counted a single time. The rearrangement joins TRBV18 to TRBJ2-7; D unresolved. The CDR3 consists of 13 residues. Trimming took off 3 bases at V and 2 bases at J, with 8 bases between the two ends. The germline CDR1 and CDR2 sequences are KGHSH and LQKENI. The CDR3 loop reads CASSPSHTYEQYF. The DNA of the CDR3 is TGTGCCAGCTCACCCTCACACACCTACGAGCAGTACTTC.

The J gene is TRBJ1-5, the V gene TRBV6-5; D is unclear. Germline V gene lookup returns CDR1 MNHEY and CDR2 SVGAGI. V was clipped by 2 bases and J by 6 bases, with 8 bases between them. This CDR3 contains 13 residues. The CDR3 is CASSYGGGQPQHF. The CDR3, as DNA: TGTGCCAGCAGTTACGGAGGCGGTCAGCCCCAGCATTTT.

This clone was picked up one time. CDR3 sequence reads: CASSQPRRDNEQFF. CDR3 bases: TGTGCCAGCAGTCAGCCTCGACGTGACAATGAGCAGTTCTTC. The chain has TRBV27 and TRBJ2-1; D not certain. V was trimmed by 5 bases and J by 5 bases, leaving 13 bases between them. Looked up from germline, CDR1 is MNHEY and CDR2 is SMNVEV (reference sequence). The CDR3 runs to 14 residues.